What follows describes a single TCR beta chain. This sample is drawn from a study of T cell changes during pregnancy in multiple sclerosis. The protocol was immunoSEQ multiplex PCR, while the TCRdb copy is restricted to in-frame clones and leaves out a portion. Of over 60,000 clones in the sample, over 75% were seen once. V lost 1 base to trimming and J lost 3 bases, with 14 bases between them. Germline values: CDR1 SGDLS, CDR2 YYNGEE. CDR3 length: 16 amino acids. The V gene is TRBV9, the J gene TRBJ1-3, with unresolved D. The origin of this receptor is a female donor in good health, enrolled as a control in a pregnancy study. The specimen comprised CD4+ T cells from peripheral blood mononuclear cells, sampled in the third trimester of pregnancy. DNA for the CDR3: TGTGCCAGCAGCGTATCCACCGCGATGCTTGGAAACACCATATATTTT. Its protein is CASSVSTAMLGNTIYF.